This TCR beta chain was documented in a study of T cell responses to AZD1222 COVID-19 vaccine. Germline V gene sequence: CDR1 KGHSH, CDR2 LQKENI. This CDR3 comprises 13 residues. Unmatched junction bases numbered 1, after V lost 4 bases and J lost 3 bases. Notes on the study in general: Seropositivity was recorded at baseline in only a handful of AZD1222 recipients.

Details on this clone: No antigen is known for it.

Produced via immunoSEQ multiplex PCR; TCRdb's table is partial and in-frame only. The table shows roughly 130,000 clones, with about 90% occurring only once. This TCR was recovered from an adult in good health. Here the sequenced sample was peripheral blood, taken on day 0 of AZD1222 vaccination. The V gene is TRBV18, the J gene TRBJ2-7; 9 nucleotides match TRBD1. CDR3 nucleotide sequence: TGTGCCAGCTCACGGGACAGGGACTACGAGCAGTACTTC. This codes for CASSRDRDYEQYF.